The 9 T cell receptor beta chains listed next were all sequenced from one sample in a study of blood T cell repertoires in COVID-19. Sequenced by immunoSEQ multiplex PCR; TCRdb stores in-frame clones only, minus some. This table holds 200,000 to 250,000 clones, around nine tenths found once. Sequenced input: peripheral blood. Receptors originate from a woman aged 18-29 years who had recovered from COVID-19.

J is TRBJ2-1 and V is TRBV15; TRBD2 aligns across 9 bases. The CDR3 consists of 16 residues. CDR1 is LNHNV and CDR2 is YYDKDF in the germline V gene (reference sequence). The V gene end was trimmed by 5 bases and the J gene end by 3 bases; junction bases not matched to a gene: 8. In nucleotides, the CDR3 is TGTGCCACCAGCCAGTATAGCGGGAGCGTCTACAATGAGCAGTTCTTC. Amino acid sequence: CATSQYSGSVYNEQFF.

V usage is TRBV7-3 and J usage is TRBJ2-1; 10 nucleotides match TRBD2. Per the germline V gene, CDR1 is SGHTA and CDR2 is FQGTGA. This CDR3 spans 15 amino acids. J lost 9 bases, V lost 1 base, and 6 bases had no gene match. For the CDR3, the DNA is TGTGCCAGCAGCTTAATTGGTCCTAGCGGGAGTGAGCAGTTCTTC. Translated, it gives CASSLIGPSGSEQFF. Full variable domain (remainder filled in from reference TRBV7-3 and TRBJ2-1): GAGVSQTPSNKVTEKGKYVELRCDPISGHTALYWYRQSLGQGPEFLIYFQGTGAADDSGLPNDRFFAVRPEGSVSTLKIQRTERGDSAVYLCASSLIGPSGSEQFFGPGTRLTVL.

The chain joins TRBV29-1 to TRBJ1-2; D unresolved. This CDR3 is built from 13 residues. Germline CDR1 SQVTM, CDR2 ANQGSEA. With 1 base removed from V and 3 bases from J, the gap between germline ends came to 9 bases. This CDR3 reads CSVEVDFYYGYTF. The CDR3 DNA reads TGCAGCGTTGAAGTCGACTTCTACTATGGCTACACCTTC.

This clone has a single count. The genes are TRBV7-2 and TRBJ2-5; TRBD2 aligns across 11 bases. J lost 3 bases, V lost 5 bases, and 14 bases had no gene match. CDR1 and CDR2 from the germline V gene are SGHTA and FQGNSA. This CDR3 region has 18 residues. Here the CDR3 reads CASSPELAGGLWEETQYF. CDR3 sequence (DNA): TGTGCCAGCAGCCCCGAATTAGCGGGAGGGCTTTGGGAAGAGACCCAGTACTTC.

This CDR3 is CASSVGTGGNQPQHF. DNA for the CDR3: TGCGCCAGCAGCGTGGGGACAGGGGGCAATCAGCCCCAGCATTTT. This chain uses TRBV5-1 with TRBJ1-5, with 10 bases aligning to TRBD1. The J segment lost 2 bases and the V segment lost 4 bases, leaving 3 bases of the junction unmatched. Germline CDR1 SGHRS, CDR2 YFSETQ. The CDR3 runs 15 residues. Supplemented by reference TRBV5-1 and TRBJ1-5, the full variable domain reads KAGVTQTPRYLIKTRGQQVTLSCSPISGHRSVSWYQQTPGQGLQFLFEYFSETQRNKGNFPGRFSGRQFSNSRSEMNVSTLELGDSALYLCASSVGTGGNQPQHFGDGTRLSIL.

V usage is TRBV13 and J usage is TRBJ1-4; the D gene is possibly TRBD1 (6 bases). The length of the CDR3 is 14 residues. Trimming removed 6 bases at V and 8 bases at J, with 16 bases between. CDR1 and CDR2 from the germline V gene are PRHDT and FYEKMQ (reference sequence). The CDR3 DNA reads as TGTGCCAGCAGGCGTACAGGGAAGGAGGAAAAACTGTTTTTT. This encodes CASRRTGKEEKLFF.

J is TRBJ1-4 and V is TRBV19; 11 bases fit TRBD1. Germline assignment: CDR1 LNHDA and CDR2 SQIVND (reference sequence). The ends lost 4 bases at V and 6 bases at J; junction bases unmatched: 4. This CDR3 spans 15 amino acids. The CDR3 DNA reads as TGTGCCAGTAGTAAAGGGACAGGGGGGCATGAAAAACTGTTTTTT. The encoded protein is CASSKGTGGHEKLFF.

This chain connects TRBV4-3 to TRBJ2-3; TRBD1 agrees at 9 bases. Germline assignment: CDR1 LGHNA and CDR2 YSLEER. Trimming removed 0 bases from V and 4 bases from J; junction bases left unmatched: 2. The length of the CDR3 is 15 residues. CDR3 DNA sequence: TGCGCCAGCAGCCAAGAAGGACAGGGGCCAGATACGCAGTATTTT. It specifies CASSQEGQGPDTQYF.

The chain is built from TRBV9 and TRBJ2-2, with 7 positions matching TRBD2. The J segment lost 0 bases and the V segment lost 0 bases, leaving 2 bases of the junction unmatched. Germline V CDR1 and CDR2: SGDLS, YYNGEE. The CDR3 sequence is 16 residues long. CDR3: CASSVGSGANTGELFF. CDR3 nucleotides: TGTGCCAGCAGCGTAGGGAGCGGGGCGAACACCGGGGAGCTGTTTTTT.